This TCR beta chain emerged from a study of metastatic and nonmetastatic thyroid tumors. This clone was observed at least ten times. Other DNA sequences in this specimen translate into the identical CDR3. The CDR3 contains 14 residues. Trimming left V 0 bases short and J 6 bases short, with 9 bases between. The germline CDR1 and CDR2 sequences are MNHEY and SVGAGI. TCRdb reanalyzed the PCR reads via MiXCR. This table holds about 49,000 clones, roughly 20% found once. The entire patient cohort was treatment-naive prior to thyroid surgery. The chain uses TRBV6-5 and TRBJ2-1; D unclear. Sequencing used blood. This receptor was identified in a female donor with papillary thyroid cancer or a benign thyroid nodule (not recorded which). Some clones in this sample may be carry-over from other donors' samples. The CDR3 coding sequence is TGTGCCAGCAGTTACTCGAAATGGGGCAATGAGCAGTTCTTC. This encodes CASSYSKWGNEQFF.